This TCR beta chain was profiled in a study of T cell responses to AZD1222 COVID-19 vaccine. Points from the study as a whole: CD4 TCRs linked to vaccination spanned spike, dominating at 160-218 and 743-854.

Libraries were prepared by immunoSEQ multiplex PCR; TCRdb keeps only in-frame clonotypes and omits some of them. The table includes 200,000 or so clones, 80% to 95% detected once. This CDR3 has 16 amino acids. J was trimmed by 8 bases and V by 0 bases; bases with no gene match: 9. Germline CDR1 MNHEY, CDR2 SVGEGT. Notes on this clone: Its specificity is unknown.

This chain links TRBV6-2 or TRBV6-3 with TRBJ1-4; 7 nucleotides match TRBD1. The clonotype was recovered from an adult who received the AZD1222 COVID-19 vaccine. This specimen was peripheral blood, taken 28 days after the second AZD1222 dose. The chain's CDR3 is CASSYSPAGGREKLFF. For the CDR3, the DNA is TGTGCCAGCAGTTACTCCCCCGCAGGGGGGCGGGAAAAACTGTTTTTT.